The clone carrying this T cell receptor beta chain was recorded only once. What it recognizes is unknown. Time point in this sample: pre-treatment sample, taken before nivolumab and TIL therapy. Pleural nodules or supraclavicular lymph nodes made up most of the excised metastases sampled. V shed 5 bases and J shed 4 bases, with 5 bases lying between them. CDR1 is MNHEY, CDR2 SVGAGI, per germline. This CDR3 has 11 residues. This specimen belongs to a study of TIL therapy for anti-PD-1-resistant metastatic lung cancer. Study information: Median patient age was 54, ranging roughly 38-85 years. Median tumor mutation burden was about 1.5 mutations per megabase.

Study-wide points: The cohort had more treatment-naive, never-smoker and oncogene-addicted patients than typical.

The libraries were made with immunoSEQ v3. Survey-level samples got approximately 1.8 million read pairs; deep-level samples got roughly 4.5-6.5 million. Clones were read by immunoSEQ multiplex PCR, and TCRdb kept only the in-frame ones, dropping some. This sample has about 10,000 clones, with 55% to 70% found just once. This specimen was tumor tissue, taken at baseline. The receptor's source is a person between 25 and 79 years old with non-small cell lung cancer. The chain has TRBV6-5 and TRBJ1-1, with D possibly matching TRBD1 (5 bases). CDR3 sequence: CASSRGTEAFF. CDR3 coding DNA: TGTGCCAGCAGTAGGGGCACTGAAGCTTTCTTT.